This TCR beta chain was sequenced for a study of beta chain features in type 1 diabetes. General study results and limits: The similarity of naive, central memory and Treg TCRB repertoires appeared greater among patients than among healthy donors.

V lost 5 bases, J lost 1 base, and 4 bases stayed unmatched. Germline V CDR1 and CDR2: SGHNT, YENEEA. This CDR3 has 16 amino acids. Expressed TCRB transcripts were sequenced, since all the RNA that had been isolated was reverse transcribed. Clones were read by immunoSEQ multiplex PCR, and TCRdb kept only the in-frame ones, dropping some. The sample has approximately 150,000 clones; over 9.5% are singletons. This clone came up a few times. Antigen: not known. Source material: naive CD4+ T cells from blood. J is TRBJ2-5 and V is TRBV11-3; 13 nucleotides agree with TRBD2. The TCR originated in a man between 18 and 29 years old in good health. This CDR3 reads CASSAGLAGAQETQYF. CDR3 coding DNA: TGTGCCAGCAGCGCAGGACTAGCGGGGGCCCAAGAGACCCAGTACTTC.